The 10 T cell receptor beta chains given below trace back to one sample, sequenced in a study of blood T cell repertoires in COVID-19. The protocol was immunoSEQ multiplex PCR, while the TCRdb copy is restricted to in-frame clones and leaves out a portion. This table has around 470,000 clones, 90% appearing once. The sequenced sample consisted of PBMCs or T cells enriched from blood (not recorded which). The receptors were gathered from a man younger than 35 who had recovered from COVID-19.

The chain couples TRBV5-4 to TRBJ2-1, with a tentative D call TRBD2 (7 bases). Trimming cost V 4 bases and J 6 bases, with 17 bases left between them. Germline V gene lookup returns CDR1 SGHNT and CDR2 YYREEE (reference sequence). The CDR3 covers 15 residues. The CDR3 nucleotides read TGTGCCAGCAGCGAGGGGGGGGGCCACGGCAATGAGCAGTTCTTC. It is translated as CASSEGGGHGNEQFF.

CDR3 bases: TGTGCCAGCAGCCAAGATCCCACGGGGTACAATGAGCAGTTCTTC. Protein product: CASSQDPTGYNEQFF. This chain connects TRBV4-2 to TRBJ2-1, with D perhaps matching TRBD2 (5 bases). Germline V lookup: CDR1 LGHNA, CDR2 YNFKEQ. V was trimmed by 0 bases and J by 4 bases, leaving 10 bases between them. The CDR3 runs 15 residues.

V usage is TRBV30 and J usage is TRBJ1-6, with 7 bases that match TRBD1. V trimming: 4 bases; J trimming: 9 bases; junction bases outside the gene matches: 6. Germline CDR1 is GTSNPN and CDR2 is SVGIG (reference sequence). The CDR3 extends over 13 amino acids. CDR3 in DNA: TGTGCCTGGACCGACAGGGCTGGTTCACCCCTCCACTTT. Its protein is CAWTDRAGSPLHF.

CDR3 sequence reads: CASSDRKGDEKLFF. As DNA, the CDR3 is TGTGCCAGCAGCGACAGGAAAGGAGATGAAAAACTGTTTTTT. The V and J genes are TRBV7-9 and TRBJ1-4, with D possibly TRBD1 on 6 matching bases. The germline gives CDR1 SEHNR, CDR2 FQNEAQ (reference sequence). There are 14 residues in the CDR3. Trimming pared 5 bases from V and 6 bases from J, leaving 13 bases between.

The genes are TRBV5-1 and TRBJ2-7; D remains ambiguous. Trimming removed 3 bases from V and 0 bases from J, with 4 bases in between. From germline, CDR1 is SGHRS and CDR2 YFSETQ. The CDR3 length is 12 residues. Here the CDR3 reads CASSSLSYEQYF. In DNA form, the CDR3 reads TGCGCCAGCAGCTCCCTCTCCTACGAGCAGTACTTC.

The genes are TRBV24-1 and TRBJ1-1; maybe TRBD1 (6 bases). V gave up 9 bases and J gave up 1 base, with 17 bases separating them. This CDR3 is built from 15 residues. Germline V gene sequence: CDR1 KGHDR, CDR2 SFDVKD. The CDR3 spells CATRGAGHSNTEAFF. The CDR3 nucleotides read TGTGCCACCCGGGGAGCGGGACATTCGAACACTGAAGCTTTCTTT.

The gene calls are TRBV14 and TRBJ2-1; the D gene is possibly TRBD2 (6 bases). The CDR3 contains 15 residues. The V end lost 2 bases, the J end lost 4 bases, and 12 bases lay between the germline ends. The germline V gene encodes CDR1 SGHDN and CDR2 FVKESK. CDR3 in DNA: TGTGCCAGCAGCCAAAATCACGGGGGTTACAATGAGCAGTTCTTC. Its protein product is CASSQNHGGYNEQFF.

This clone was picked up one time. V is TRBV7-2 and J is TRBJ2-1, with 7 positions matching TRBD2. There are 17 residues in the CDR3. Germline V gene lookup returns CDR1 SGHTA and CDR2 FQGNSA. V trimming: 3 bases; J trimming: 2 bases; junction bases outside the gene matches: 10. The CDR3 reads CASSFGVGGPPYNEQFF. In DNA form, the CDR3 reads TGTGCCAGCAGCTTTGGTGTGGGAGGGCCACCCTACAATGAGCAGTTCTTC.

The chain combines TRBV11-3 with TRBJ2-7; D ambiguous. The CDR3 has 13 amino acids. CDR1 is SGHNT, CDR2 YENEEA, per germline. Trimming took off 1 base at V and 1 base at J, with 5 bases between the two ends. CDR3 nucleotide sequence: TGTGCCAGCAGCTTAGCAGCGTCCTACGAGCAGTACTTC. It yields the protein CASSLAASYEQYF.

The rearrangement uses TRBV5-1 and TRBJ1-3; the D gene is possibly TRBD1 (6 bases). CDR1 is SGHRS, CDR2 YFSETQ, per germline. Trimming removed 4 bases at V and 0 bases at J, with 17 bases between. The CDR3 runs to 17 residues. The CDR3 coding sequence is TGCGCCAGCAGCCCAACACTCACAGGGAGCTCTGGAAACACCATATATTTT. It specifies CASSPTLTGSSGNTIYF. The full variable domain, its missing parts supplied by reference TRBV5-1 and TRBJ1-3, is KAGVTQTPRYLIKTRGQQVTLSCSPISGHRSVSWYQQTPGQGLQFLFEYFSETQRNKGNFPGRFSGRQFSNSRSEMNVSTLELGDSALYLCASSPTLTGSSGNTIYFGEGSWLTVV.